This is a list of T cell receptor beta chains from one sample in a study of T cell changes during pregnancy in multiple sclerosis. The method was immunoSEQ multiplex PCR; TCRdb's version includes in-frame clones alone and lacks a portion of them. The table has 30,000 to 40,000 clones, around 90% seen once. The source material was CD4+ T cells from peripheral blood mononuclear cells, sampled before pregnancy. The receptors were sampled from a female donor with multiple sclerosis, enrolled in a pregnancy study. Each CDR3 is given without its conserved first and last residue.

v_call: TRBV2; j_call: TRBJ1-2; cdr3_aa: ASTWGGSNYGYT
v_call: TRBV27; j_call: TRBJ1-6; cdr3_aa: ASSPARRSYNSPLH
v_call: TRBV19; j_call: TRBJ1-2; cdr3_aa: ASLEKYGGRGGGYT
v_call: TRBV19; j_call: TRBJ1-1; cdr3_aa: ASSWAGLTEAF
v_call: TRBV18; j_call: TRBJ1-3; cdr3_aa: ASSHAGKSSGNTIY
v_call: TRBV27; j_call: TRBJ2-2; cdr3_aa: ASRRAHGELF
v_call: TRBV2; j_call: TRBJ1-5; cdr3_aa: ASSSQGANQPQH
v_call: TRBV7-2; j_call: TRBJ2-2; cdr3_aa: ASSYGLNTGELF
v_call: TRBV6-6; j_call: TRBJ2-7; cdr3_aa: ASSYAAGYEQY
v_call: TRBV6-5; j_call: TRBJ1-1; cdr3_aa: ASSSQGRTTEAF
v_call: TRBV7-9; j_call: TRBJ2-7; cdr3_aa: ASSRGEGAFYEQY
v_call: TRBV6-1; j_call: TRBJ2-7; cdr3_aa: ASSERQRDEQY
v_call: TRBV5-5; j_call: TRBJ2-3; cdr3_aa: ASSFLWGQDTQY
v_call: TRBV6-5; j_call: TRBJ1-5; cdr3_aa: ASSSDRDNQPQH
v_call: TRBV29-1; j_call: TRBJ1-1; cdr3_aa: SVGGQGRTEAF
v_call: TRBV18; j_call: TRBJ2-7; cdr3_aa: ASSPGRDSYEQY
v_call: TRBV28; j_call: TRBJ1-5; cdr3_aa: ASSSSYGTGMNQPQH
v_call: TRBV27; j_call: TRBJ1-5; cdr3_aa: ASSPIGQGMNQPQH
v_call: TRBV29-1; j_call: TRBJ2-1; cdr3_aa: SASVVNEQF
v_call: TRBV7-6; j_call: TRBJ1-2; cdr3_aa: ASSLTWNPSGYGYT
v_call: TRBV28; j_call: TRBJ1-1; cdr3_aa: ASSYWTGTEAF
v_call: TRBV6-5; j_call: TRBJ2-7; cdr3_aa: ASSYGQGLDEQY
v_call: TRBV7-3; j_call: TRBJ2-2; cdr3_aa: ASSLGRDGTGELF
v_call: TRBV4-3; j_call: TRBJ1-1; cdr3_aa: ASSQGDRASTEAF
v_call: TRBV15; j_call: TRBJ2-5; cdr3_aa: ATSIGQQETQY
v_call: TRBV9; j_call: TRBJ2-7; cdr3_aa: ASTQAGSSWITEQY
v_call: TRBV19; j_call: TRBJ1-2; cdr3_aa: ASTQLEGGGGYT
v_call: TRBV19; j_call: TRBJ2-5; cdr3_aa: ASSPMGRGWETQY
v_call: TRBV25-1; j_call: TRBJ2-1; cdr3_aa: ASSESLNEQF
v_call: TRBV2; j_call: TRBJ2-7; cdr3_aa: ASSETEAYEQY
v_call: TRBV30; j_call: TRBJ2-2; cdr3_aa: AGRQLPGAAGELF
v_call: TRBV5-6; j_call: TRBJ2-5; cdr3_aa: ASSLVLAGAQETQY
v_call: TRBV12-5; j_call: TRBJ2-1; cdr3_aa: ASGLVRSRPSVLVNEQF
v_call: TRBV29-1; j_call: TRBJ1-2; cdr3_aa: SGGQGDGSYGYT
v_call: TRBV15; j_call: TRBJ2-5; cdr3_aa: ATSRGLEETQY
v_call: TRBV5-1; j_call: TRBJ1-6; cdr3_aa: ASSLTGGIHNSPLH
v_call: TRBV11-2; j_call: TRBJ2-6; cdr3_aa: ASSLTGAGANVLT
v_call: TRBV10-1; j_call: TRBJ2-3; cdr3_aa: ASSDPRGREGTDTQY
v_call: TRBV4-2; j_call: TRBJ2-7; cdr3_aa: ASSQIPLTAEQY
v_call: TRBV28; j_call: TRBJ1-2; cdr3_aa: ASISPGTGAGGYT
v_call: TRBV18; j_call: TRBJ1-4; cdr3_aa: ASSQRQATNEKLF
v_call: TRBV5-1; j_call: TRBJ2-1; cdr3_aa: ASSFGRGDLYNEQF
v_call: TRBV29-1; j_call: TRBJ2-3; cdr3_aa: SVEHEGLAGAITDTQY